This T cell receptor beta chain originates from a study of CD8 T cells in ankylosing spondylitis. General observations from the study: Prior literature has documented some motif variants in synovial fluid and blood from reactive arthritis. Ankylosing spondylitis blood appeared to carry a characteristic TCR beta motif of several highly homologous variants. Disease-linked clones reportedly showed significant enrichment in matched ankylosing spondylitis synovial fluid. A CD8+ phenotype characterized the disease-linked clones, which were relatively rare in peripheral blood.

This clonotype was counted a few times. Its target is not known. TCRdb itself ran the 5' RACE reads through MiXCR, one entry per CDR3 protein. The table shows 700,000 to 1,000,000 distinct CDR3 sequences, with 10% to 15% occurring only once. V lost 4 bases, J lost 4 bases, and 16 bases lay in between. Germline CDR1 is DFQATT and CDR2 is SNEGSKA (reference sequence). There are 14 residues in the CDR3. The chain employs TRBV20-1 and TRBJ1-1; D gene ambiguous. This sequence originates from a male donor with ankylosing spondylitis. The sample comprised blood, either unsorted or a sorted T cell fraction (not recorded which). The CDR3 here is CSANPGHSPTEAFF. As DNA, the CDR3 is TGCAGTGCTAATCCCGGGCACTCCCCCACTGAAGCTTTCTTT.